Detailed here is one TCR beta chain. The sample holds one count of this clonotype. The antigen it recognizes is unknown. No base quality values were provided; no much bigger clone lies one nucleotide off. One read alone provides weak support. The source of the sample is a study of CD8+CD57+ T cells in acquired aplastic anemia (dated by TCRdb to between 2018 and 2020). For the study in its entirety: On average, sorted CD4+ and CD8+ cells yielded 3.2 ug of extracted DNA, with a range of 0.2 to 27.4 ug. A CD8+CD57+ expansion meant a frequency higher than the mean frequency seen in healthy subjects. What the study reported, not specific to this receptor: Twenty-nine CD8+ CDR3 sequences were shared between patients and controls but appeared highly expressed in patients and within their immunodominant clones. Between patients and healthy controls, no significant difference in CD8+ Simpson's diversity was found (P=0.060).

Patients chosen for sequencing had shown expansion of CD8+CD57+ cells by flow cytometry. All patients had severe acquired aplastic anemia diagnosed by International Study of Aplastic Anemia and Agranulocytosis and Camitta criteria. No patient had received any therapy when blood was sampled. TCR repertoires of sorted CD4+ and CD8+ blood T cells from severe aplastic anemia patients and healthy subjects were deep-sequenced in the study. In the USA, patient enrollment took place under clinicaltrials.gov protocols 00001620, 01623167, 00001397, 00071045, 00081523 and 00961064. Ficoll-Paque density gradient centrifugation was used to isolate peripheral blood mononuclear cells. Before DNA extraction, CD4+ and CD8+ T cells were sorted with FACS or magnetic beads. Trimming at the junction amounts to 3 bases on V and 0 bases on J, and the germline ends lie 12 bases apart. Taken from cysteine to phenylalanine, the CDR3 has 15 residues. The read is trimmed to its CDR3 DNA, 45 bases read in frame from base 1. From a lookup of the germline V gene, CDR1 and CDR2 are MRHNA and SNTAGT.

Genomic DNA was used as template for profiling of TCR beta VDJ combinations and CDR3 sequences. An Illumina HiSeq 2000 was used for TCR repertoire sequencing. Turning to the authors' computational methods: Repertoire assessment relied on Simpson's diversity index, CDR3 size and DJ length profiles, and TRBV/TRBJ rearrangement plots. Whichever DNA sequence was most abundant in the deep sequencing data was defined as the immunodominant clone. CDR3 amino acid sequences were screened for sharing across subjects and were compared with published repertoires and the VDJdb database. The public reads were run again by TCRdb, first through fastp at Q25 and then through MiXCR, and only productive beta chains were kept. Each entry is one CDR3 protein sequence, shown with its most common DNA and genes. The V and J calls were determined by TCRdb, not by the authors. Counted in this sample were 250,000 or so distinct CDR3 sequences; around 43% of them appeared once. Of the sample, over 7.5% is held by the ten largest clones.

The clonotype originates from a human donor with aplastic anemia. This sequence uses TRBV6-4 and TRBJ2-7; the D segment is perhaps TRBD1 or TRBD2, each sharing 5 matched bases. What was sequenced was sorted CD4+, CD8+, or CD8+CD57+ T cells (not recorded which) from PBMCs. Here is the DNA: TGTGCCAGCAGTGAAGACGGGGCCCCCTCCTACGAGCAGTACTTC. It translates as CASSEDGAPSYEQYF.